This entry concerns a single T cell receptor beta chain. The sample comes from a study of T cells expressing NK-cell markers. 5'RACE template switching with UMIs generated TCR beta cDNA. TCRdb re-called the 5' RACE reads; one entry per CDR3 protein, DNA not given. Its listing shows about 460,000 distinct CDR3 sequences. The origin of this receptor is a woman in her forties or fifties in good health. The specimen was blood T cells: a sorted CD56 or NKG2C T cell subset, CD4+ or CD8+ T cells, or bulk PBMC T cells (not recorded which).

The CDR3 protein is CSASRGSWLDTQYF. The chain employs TRBV20-1 and TRBJ2-3; TCRdb indicates TRBD1, and absent DNA this call remains unverified. Looked up from germline, CDR1 is DFQATT and CDR2 is SNEGSKA (reference sequence). The CDR3 has 14 residues.